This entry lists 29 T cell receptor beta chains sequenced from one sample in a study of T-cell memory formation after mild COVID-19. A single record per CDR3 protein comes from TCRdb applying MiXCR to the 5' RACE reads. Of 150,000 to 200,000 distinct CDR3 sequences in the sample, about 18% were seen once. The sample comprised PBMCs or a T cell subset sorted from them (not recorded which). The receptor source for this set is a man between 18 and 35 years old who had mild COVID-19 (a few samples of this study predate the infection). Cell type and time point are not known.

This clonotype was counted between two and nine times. The CDR3 bases are TGTGCCAGCAGCCTGGAGACAGGGGGCGCAGAGACCCAGTACTTC. Protein: CASSLETGGAETQYF. This chain joins TRBV2 and TRBJ2-5; TRBD1 matches 10 bases. CDR3 length: 15 amino acids. Trimming took 6 bases from V and 4 from J; bases not matched to a gene: 8. The germline CDR1 and CDR2 sequences are SNHLY and FYNNEI.

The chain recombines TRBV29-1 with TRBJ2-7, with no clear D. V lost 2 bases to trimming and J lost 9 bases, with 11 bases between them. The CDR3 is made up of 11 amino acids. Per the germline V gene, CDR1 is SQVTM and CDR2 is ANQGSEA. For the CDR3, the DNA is TGCAGCGTTGAATGGGTCTGTGTGCAGTACGTC. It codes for CSVEWVCVQYV.

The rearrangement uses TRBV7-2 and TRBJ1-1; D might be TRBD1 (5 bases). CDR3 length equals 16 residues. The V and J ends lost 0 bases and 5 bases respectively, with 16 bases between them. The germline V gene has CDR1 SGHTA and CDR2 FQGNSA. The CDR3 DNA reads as TGTGCCAGCAGCTTAGCCCGGGCAGGGACGGGGACTGAAGCTTTCTTT. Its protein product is CASSLARAGTGTEAFF.

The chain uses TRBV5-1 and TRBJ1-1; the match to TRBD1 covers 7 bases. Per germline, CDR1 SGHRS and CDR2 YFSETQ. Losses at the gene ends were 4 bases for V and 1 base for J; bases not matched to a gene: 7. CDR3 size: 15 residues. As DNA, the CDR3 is TGCGCCAGCAGCGAAGCAGGGGGTTGGAACACTGAAGCTTTCTTT. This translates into CASSEAGGWNTEAFF.

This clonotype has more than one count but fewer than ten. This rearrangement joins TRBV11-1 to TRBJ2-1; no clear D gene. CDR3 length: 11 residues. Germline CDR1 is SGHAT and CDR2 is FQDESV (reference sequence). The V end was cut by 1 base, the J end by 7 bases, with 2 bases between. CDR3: CASSLGNEQFF. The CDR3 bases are TGTGCCAGCAGCTTAGGGAATGAGCAGTTCTTC.

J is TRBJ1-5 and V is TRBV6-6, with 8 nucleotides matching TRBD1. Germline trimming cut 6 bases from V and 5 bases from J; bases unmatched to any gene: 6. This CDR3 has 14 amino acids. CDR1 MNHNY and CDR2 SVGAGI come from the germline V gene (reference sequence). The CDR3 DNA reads TGTGCCAGCAGCCAGGGGGCGATTTATCAGCCCCAGCATTTT. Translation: CASSQGAIYQPQHF.

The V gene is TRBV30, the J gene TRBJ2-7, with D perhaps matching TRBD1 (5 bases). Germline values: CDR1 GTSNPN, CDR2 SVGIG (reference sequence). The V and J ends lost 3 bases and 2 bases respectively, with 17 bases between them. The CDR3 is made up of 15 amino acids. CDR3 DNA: TGTGCCTGGAGCAAACAGGTCCTGACCGCCTACGAGCAGTACTTC. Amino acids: CAWSKQVLTAYEQYF. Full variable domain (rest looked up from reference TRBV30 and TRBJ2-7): SQTIHQWPATLVQPVGSPLSLECTVEGTSNPNLYWYRQAAGRGLQLLFYSVGIGQISSEVPQNLSASRPQDRQFILSSKKLLLSDSGFYLCAWSKQVLTAYEQYFGPGTRLTVT.

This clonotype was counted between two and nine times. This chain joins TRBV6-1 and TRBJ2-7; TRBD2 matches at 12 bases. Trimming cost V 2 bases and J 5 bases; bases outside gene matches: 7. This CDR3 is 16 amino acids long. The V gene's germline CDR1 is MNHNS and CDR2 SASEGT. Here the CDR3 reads CASSETPRTSGDEQYF. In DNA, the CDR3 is TGTGCCAGCAGTGAAACGCCCCGGACTAGCGGGGACGAGCAGTACTTC.

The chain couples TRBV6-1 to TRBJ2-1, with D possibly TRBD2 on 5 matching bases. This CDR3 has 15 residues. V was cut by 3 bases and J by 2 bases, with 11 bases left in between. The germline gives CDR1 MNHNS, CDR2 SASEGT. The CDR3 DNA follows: TGTGCCAGCAGTGACGAGGGAACTCCCTACAATGAGCAGTTCTTC. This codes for CASSDEGTPYNEQFF.

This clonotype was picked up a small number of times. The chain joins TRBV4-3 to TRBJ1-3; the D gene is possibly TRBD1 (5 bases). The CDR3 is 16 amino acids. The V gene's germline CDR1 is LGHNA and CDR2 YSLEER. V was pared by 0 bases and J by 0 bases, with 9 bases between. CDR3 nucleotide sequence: TGCGCCAGCAGCCAAGACGACAGCGACTCTGGAAACACCATATATTTT. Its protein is CASSQDDSDSGNTIYF.

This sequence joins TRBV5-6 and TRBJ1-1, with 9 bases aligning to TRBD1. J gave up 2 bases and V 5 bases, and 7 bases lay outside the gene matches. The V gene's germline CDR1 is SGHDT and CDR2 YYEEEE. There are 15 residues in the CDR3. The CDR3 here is CASRGQGGRNTEAFF. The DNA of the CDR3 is TGTGCCAGCAGGGGACAGGGAGGGAGAAACACTGAAGCTTTCTTT. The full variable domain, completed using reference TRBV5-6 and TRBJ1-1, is DAGVTQSPTHLIKTRGQQVTLRCSPKSGHDTVSWYQQALGQGPQFIFQYYEEEERQRGNFPDRFSGHQFPNYSSELNVNALLLGDSALYLCASRGQGGRNTEAFFGQGTRLTVV.

CDR3 nucleotide sequence: TGTGCCAGCAGCGATATCGGCAGGGGGCGAAACACTGAAGCTTTCTTT. Its translation: CASSDIGRGRNTEAFF. V usage is TRBV28 and J usage is TRBJ1-1; 8 bases agree with TRBD1. J was trimmed by 2 bases and V by 6 bases; bases with no gene match: 11. CDR1 is MDHEN, CDR2 SYDVKM, per germline. This CDR3 has 16 residues. The entire variable domain, with the rest obtained from reference TRBV28 and TRBJ1-1, is as follows: DVKVTQSSRYLVKRTGEKVFLECVQDMDHENMFWYRQDPGLGLRLIYFSYDVKMKEKGDIPEGYSVSREKKERFSLILESASTNQTSMYLCASSDIGRGRNTEAFFGQGTRLTVV.

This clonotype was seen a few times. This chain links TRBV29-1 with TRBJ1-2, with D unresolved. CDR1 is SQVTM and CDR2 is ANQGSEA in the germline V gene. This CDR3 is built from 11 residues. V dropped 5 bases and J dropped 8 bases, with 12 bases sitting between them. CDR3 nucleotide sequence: TGCAGCGTTACCCTCAGCGTGGGCTACACCTTC. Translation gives CSVTLSVGYTF.

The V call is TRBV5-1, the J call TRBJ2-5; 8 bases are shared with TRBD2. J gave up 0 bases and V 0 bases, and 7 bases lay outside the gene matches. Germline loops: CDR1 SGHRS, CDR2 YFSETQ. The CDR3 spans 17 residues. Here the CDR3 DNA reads TGCGCCAGCAGCTTGGGAGCGGGGGCCCCGTACCAAGAGACCCAGTACTTC. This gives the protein CASSLGAGAPYQETQYF.

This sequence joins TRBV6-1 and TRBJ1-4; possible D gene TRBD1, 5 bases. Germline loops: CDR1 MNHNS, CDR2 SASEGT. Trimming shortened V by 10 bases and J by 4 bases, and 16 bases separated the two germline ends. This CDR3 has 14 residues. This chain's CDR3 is CATNRDRFNEKLFF. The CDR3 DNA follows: TGTGCCACCAACCGGGACCGTTTTAATGAAAAACTGTTTTTT.

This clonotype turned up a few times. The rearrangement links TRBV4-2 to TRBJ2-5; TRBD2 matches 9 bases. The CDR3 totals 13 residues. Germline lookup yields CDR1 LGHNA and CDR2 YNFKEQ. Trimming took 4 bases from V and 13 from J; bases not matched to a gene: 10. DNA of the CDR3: TGTGCCAGCAGCCGCCTAGCGGGATTGGCTCGGTACTTC. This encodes CASSRLAGLARYF.

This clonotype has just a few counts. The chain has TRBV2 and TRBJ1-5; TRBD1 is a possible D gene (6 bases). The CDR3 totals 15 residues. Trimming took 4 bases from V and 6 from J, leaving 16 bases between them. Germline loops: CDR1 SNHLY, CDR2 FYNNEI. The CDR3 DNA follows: TGTGCCAGCAGTGTCGGCAGGGGCGAGGGTCAGCCCCAGCATTTT. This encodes CASSVGRGEGQPQHF.

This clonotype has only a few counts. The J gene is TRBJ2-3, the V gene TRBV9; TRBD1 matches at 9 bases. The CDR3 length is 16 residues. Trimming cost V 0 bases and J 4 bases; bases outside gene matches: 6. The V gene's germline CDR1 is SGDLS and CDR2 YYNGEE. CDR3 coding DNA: TGTGCCAGCAGCGTAGCCCCGACAGGGGGGTCAGATACGCAGTATTTT. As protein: CASSVAPTGGSDTQYF. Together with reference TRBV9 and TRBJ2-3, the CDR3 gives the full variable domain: DSGVTQTPKHLITATGQRVTLRCSPRSGDLSVYWYQQSLDQGLQFLIQYYNGEERAKGNILERFSAQQFPDLHSELNLSSLELGDSALYFCASSVAPTGGSDTQYFGPGTRLTVL.

CDR3 coding DNA: TGCAGTGCTCGGAGAGAAGCGGGGGTGAACGAGCAGTACGTC. Protein: CSARREAGVNEQYV. This sequence joins TRBV20-1 and TRBJ2-7, with 8 positions matching TRBD2. The CDR3 spans 14 residues. In germline, CDR1 is DFQATT, CDR2 SNEGSKA (reference sequence). V shed 5 bases, J shed 5 bases, and the junction held 11 bases outside the gene matches.

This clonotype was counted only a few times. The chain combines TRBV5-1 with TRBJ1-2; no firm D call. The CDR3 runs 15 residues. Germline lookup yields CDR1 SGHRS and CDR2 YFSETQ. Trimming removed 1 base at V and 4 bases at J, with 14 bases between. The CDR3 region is CASSLSGRSTYGYTF. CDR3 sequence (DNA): TGCGCCAGCAGCTTGTCCGGCAGATCTACCTATGGCTACACCTTC.

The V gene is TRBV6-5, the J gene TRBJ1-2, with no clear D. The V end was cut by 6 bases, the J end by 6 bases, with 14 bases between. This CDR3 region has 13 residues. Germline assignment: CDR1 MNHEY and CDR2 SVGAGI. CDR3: CASRRSLIDGYTF. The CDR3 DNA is TGTGCCAGCAGGCGTTCTCTCATCGATGGCTACACCTTC.

In nucleotides, the CDR3 is TGTGCCAGCAGCCTTAGGTTAGCGGGGAGTAATGAGCAGTTCTTC. This sequence encodes CASSLRLAGSNEQFF. V gene TRBV7-2 combines with J gene TRBJ2-1; 8 bases are shared with TRBD2. CDR1 is SGHTA, CDR2 FQGNSA, per germline. CDR3 length: 15 residues. J gave up 7 bases and V 5 bases, and 10 bases lay outside the gene matches.

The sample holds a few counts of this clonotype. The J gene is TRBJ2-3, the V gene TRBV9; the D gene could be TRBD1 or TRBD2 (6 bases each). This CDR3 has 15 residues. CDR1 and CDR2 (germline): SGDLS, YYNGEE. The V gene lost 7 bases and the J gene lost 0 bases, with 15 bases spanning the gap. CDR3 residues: CASARGTFSTDTQYF. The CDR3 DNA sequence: TGTGCCAGCGCAAGGGGGACTTTTAGCACAGATACGCAGTATTTT.

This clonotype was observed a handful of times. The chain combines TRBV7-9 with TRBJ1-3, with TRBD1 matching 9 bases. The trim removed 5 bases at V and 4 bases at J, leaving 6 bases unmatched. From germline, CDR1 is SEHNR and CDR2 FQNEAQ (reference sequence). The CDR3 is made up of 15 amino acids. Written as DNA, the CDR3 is TGTGCCAGCAGCCGTGGACAGGGGTCGGGAAACACCATATATTTT. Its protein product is CASSRGQGSGNTIYF.

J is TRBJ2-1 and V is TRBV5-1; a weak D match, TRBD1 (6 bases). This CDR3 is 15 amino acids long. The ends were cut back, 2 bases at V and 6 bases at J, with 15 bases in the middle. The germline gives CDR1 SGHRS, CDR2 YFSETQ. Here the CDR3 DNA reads TGCGCCAGCAGCTTACTGGGGCCAGGGGTCAATGAGCAGTTCTTC. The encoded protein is CASSLLGPGVNEQFF.

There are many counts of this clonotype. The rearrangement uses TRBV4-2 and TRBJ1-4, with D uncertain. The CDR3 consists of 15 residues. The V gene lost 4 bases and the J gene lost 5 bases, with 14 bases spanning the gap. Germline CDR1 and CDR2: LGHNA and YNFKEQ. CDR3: CASSRDRTGNEKLFF. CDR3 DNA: TGTGCCAGCAGCCGTGATCGGACGGGAAATGAAAAACTGTTTTTT.

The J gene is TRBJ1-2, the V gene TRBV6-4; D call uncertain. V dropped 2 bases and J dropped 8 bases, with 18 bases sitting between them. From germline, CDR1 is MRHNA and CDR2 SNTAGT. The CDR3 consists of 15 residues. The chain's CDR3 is CASSDPESGVEGYTF. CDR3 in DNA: TGTGCCAGCAGTGACCCCGAGTCGGGCGTCGAGGGCTACACCTTC.

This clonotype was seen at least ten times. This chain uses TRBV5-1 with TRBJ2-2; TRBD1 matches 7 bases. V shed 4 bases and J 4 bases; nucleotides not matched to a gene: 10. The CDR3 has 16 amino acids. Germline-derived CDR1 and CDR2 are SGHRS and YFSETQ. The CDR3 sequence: CASSRTATGVTGELFF. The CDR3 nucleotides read TGCGCCAGCAGCCGGACAGCTACAGGGGTCACCGGGGAGCTGTTTTTT.

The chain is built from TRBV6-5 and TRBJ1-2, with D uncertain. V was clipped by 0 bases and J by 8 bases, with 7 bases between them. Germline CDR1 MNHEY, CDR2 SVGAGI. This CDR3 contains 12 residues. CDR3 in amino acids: CASSYSHGGYTF. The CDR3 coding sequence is TGTGCCAGCAGTTACTCGCATGGAGGCTACACCTTC.